This TCR beta chain was observed in a study of cytomegalovirus exposure and HLA in healthy donors. The CDR3 extends over 15 amino acids. Germline-derived CDR1 and CDR2 are LGHNA and YSLEER. V lost 0 bases to trimming and J lost 5 bases, with 11 bases between them. Amplification used 60 Vbeta primers and 13 Jbeta primers. Generated by immunoSEQ multiplex PCR, the TCRdb table keeps only in-frame clones and is missing some. The data contain under 150,000 clones, about 80% of them singletons. Turning to this clone: What it binds is unknown.

General study results and limits: Being productive about 87% or about 30% of the time was typical of most TCR beta V segments in an earlier analysis.

What was sequenced was PBMCs. J is TRBJ2-1 and V is TRBV4-3; D is possibly TRBD1 (6 bases). The sequence was collected from a male donor in good health and CMV-seronegative. CDR3 DNA sequence: TGCGCCAGCAGCCAAGATGCAGGGGAGAACAATGAGCAGTTCTTC. Amino acid sequence: CASSQDAGENNEQFF.